Listed here are 17 T cell receptor beta chains from one sample, sequenced in a study of blood T cell repertoires in COVID-19. TCRdb's copy holds only in-frame clones and misses some; the assay was immunoSEQ multiplex PCR. Among around 150,000 clones listed, roughly 85% were seen once. The sample was peripheral blood. The origin of the receptors is a human donor with acute or convalescent COVID-19. The donor label of this sample is uncertain.

The chain has TRBV7-2 and TRBJ1-5, with 7 bases that match TRBD1. The junction had 7 bases not matched to a gene; V was cut back by 5 bases and J by 0 bases. The germline gives CDR1 SGHTA, CDR2 FQGNSA. The CDR3 is 16 amino acids. DNA of the CDR3: TGTGCCAGCAGCCTCGGGACAGTTAATAGCAATCAGCCCCAGCATTTT. It translates to CASSLGTVNSNQPQHF.

The chain joins TRBV5-5 to TRBJ2-7; 7 bases fit TRBD1. Per germline, CDR1 SGHKS and CDR2 YYEKEE (reference sequence). There are 15 residues in the CDR3. V shed 3 bases, J shed 2 bases, and the junction held 8 bases outside the gene matches. The CDR3 sequence is CASSSRDSPPYEQYF. CDR3 nucleotides: TGTGCCAGCAGCTCTAGGGACAGCCCTCCCTACGAGCAGTACTTC.

Many counts were recorded for this clone. V gene TRBV3-1 (or the pseudogene TRBV3-2) combines with J gene TRBJ1-4, with a weak D call TRBD1 (6 bases). The germline V gene encodes CDR1 LGHDT and CDR2 YNNKEL (reference sequence). The CDR3 covers 16 residues. Trimming cost V 1 base and J 4 bases, with 13 bases left between them. The CDR3 bases are TGTGCCAGCAGCCAAGCCCCGACAGGCTATAATGAAAAACTGTTTTTT. This sequence encodes CASSQAPTGYNEKLFF.

The chain recombines TRBV15 with TRBJ1-3; TRBD1 aligns across 8 bases. The CDR3 sequence is 15 residues long. The germline V gene has CDR1 LNHNV and CDR2 YYDKDF (reference sequence). The V gene end was trimmed by 2 bases and the J gene end by 4 bases; junction bases not matched to a gene: 4. CDR3 bases: TGTGCCACCAGCAGAAGACAGGGGCACGGAAACACCATATATTTT. This codes for CATSRRQGHGNTIYF.

The chain recombines TRBV6-4 with TRBJ2-6, with a tentative D call TRBD1 (6 bases). The CDR3 is 19 residues long. Per the germline V gene, CDR1 is MRHNA and CDR2 is SNTAGT. The V end lost 3 bases, the J end lost 1 base, and 19 bases lay between the germline ends. The CDR3 loop is CASSDRFRDISSGANVLTF. The CDR3 region has the DNA TGTGCCAGCAGTGATCGGTTCCGGGACATAAGTTCTGGGGCCAACGTCCTGACTTTC.

This rearrangement joins TRBV5-1 to TRBJ1-6; D may be TRBD1 (5 bases). CDR1 is SGHRS and CDR2 is YFSETQ in the germline V gene. The CDR3 extends over 15 amino acids. V was trimmed by 0 bases and J by 9 bases, leaving 13 bases between them. The CDR3 DNA sequence: TGCGCCAGCAGCTTGGAGGGCAGGGCCCCTTCACCCCTCCACTTT. This sequence encodes CASSLEGRAPSPLHF.

This chain connects TRBV6-5 to TRBJ1-1; a possible D gene is TRBD1 (5 bases). Germline values: CDR1 MNHEY, CDR2 SVGAGI. The ends were cut back, 8 bases at V and 5 bases at J, with 15 bases in the middle. CDR3 length: 13 residues. The CDR3 spells CASGPREGTEAFF. The CDR3 coding sequence is TGTGCCAGCGGCCCGCGGGAGGGGACTGAAGCTTTCTTT.

V is TRBV18 and J is TRBJ2-1; 10 bases line up with TRBD2. The CDR3 is 16 amino acids. After removal of 1 base from V and 7 bases from J, the junction contained 7 bases not matched to a gene. The germline V gene has CDR1 KGHSH and CDR2 LQKENI. CDR3 in amino acids: CASSPQRGGLGNEQFF. DNA for the CDR3: TGTGCCAGCTCACCACAGCGGGGGGGCCTCGGGAATGAGCAGTTCTTC.

The V and J genes are TRBV6-5 and TRBJ1-1; maybe TRBD1 (5 bases). The CDR3 covers 11 residues. V was clipped by 8 bases and J by 6 bases, with 10 bases between them. Germline V gene sequence: CDR1 MNHEY, CDR2 SVGAGI. The CDR3 region has the DNA TGTGCCAGCGGACCGACAGCTGAAGCTTTCTTT. Encoded protein: CASGPTAEAFF.

The chain is built from TRBV14 and TRBJ1-6, with 9 bases fitting TRBD1. There are 15 residues in the CDR3. Germline values: CDR1 SGHDN, CDR2 FVKESK. Losses at the gene ends were 4 bases for V and 2 bases for J; bases not matched to a gene: 0. CDR3 DNA sequence: TGTGCCAGCAGCCGACAGGGGGCCTATAATTCACCCCTCCACTTT. Its protein product is CASSRQGAYNSPLHF.

This clone was detected once. V is TRBV6-2 or TRBV6-3 and J is TRBJ1-1, with D unresolved. With 4 bases removed from V and 7 bases from J, the gap between germline ends came to 19 bases. The length of the CDR3 is 15 residues. From germline, CDR1 is MNHEY and CDR2 SVGEGT. CDR3: CASSSQGRATSEAFF. Written as DNA, the CDR3 is TGTGCCAGCAGTTCACAAGGGAGAGCAACAAGTGAAGCTTTCTTT.

The V and J genes are TRBV27 and TRBJ2-1, with TRBD1 matching 11 bases. Germline CDR1 is MNHEY and CDR2 is SMNVEV (reference sequence). The junction had 15 bases not matched to a gene; V was cut back by 4 bases and J by 4 bases. This CDR3 contains 19 residues. The CDR3: CASSSWTGGASGGYNEQFF. Written as DNA, the CDR3 is TGTGCCAGCAGTTCCTGGACAGGGGGCGCGAGCGGGGGATACAATGAGCAGTTCTTC.

A word on this clone: The same CDR3 arises from other DNA sequences in this sample as well. This chain uses TRBV7-3 with TRBJ1-2; 11 bases match TRBD1. The CDR3 covers 14 residues. CDR1 is SGHTA and CDR2 is FQGTGA in the germline V gene. Losses at the gene ends were 4 bases for V and 4 bases for J; bases not matched to a gene: 2. The CDR3 DNA is TGTGCCAGCAGCTCTGGACAGGGGGCCTATGGCTACACCTTC. Its protein product is CASSSGQGAYGYTF.

The chain uses TRBV20-1 and TRBJ1-5; 8 bases match TRBD1. Germline lookup yields CDR1 DFQATT and CDR2 SNEGSKA (reference sequence). With V trimmed by 3 bases and J by 6 bases, 13 bases remained unmatched. There are 16 residues in the CDR3. CDR3 region: CSASRRQGARSQPQHF. The DNA of the CDR3 is TGCAGTGCTAGTCGCCGGCAGGGGGCTAGAAGTCAGCCCCAGCATTTT.

CDR3 nucleotide sequence: TGTGCCAGTAGTATAGACGGACAGGGGCGTGGAAACACCATATATTTT. Its protein product is CASSIDGQGRGNTIYF. The gene calls are TRBV19 and TRBJ1-3; 9 bases are a match to TRBD1. The CDR3 extends over 16 amino acids. Trimming took 0 bases from V and 3 from J; bases not matched to a gene: 3. In germline, CDR1 is LNHDA, CDR2 SQIVND (reference sequence).

This clone is a singleton in its sample. The chain links TRBV6-5 to TRBJ1-3, with 7 bases fitting TRBD1. V was pared by 5 bases and J by 4 bases, with 8 bases of the junction left unmatched. CDR1 is MNHEY and CDR2 is SVGAGI in the germline V gene. The CDR3 extends over 15 amino acids. CDR3 sequence: CASSTNRGTGNTIYF. The CDR3 DNA reads as TGTGCCAGCAGTACCAACAGGGGAACGGGAAACACCATATATTTT.

This chain uses TRBV2 with TRBJ1-2, with D perhaps matching TRBD1 (6 bases). The CDR3 has 14 residues. Trimming took 5 bases from V and 2 from J, leaving 12 bases between them. Germline V gene sequence: CDR1 SNHLY, CDR2 FYNNEI. The CDR3 DNA reads TGTGCCAGCAGTCTGGACAGAAAAAACTATGGCTACACCTTC. Its protein product is CASSLDRKNYGYTF.